This is a list of T cell receptor beta chains from one sample in a study of T cell repertoires in cytomegalovirus infection. TCRdb recomputed calls from the reads with MiXCR, one row per CDR3 protein. The table includes around 740,000 distinct CDR3 sequences, about 40% detected once. The sequencing sample was made of PBMCs. The receptors derive from a human donor in good health (CMV status not recorded). Some clones in this sample may be carry-over from other donors' samples. Both conserved end residues are part of each CDR3. A D gene is named only where the DNA matches it firmly. Where a row states a size, it is once, few, many or the class of an expanded clone; other rows omit it.

TRBJ2-7 | - | - | TRBV28 | CASSRLGGHEQYF | TGTGCCAGCAGCCGCCTGGGGGGCCACGAGCAGTACTTC
TRBJ2-5 | - | few | TRBV4-1 | CASSQGWGEYQETQYF | TGCGCCAGCAGCCAAGGTTGGGGGGAGTACCAAGAGACCCAGTACTTC
TRBJ1-2 | TRBD1 | many | TRBV11-2 | CASSLTGGVHGYTF | TGTGCCAGCAGCTTAACAGGGGGGGTACATGGCTACACCTTC
TRBJ1-6 | - | - | TRBV30 | CAWSGGQNLNSPLHF | TGTGCCTGGAGTGGTGGACAGAACCTGAATTCACCCCTCCACTTT
TRBJ2-4 | - | once | TRBV5-5 | CASSFGTMQLAKNIQYF | TGTGCCAGCAGCTTTGGCACGATGCAACTAGCCAAAAACATTCAGTACTTC
TRBJ2-3 | - | few | TRBV24-1 | CATSDYGPTDTQYF | TGTGCCACCAGTGACTACGGCCCCACAGATACGCAGTATTTT
TRBJ1-4 | - | - | TRBV10-3 | CAISGGASNEKLFF | TGTGCCATCTCCGGCGGGGCGTCTAATGAAAAACTGTTTTTT
TRBJ2-5 | - | - | TRBV6-6 | CASSPRRQETQYF | TGTGCCAGCAGTCCCCGGCGGCAAGAGACCCAGTACTTC
TRBJ1-2 | TRBD1 | many | TRBV6-1 | CASSEGGGTGGRRAYGYTF | TGTGCCAGCAGTGAAGGAGGGGGGACAGGGGGCCGACGGGCCTATGGCTACACCTTC
TRBJ2-3 | TRBD2 | - | TRBV7-6 | CASSPETSGGTDTQYF | TGTGCCAGCAGCCCCGAGACTAGCGGGGGCACAGATACGCAGTATTTT
TRBJ2-2 | TRBD2 | many | TRBV7-2 | CASSLVAGDTGELFF | TGTGCCAGCAGCTTAGTTGCGGGGGATACCGGGGAGCTGTTTTTT
TRBJ1-2 | - | few | TRBV7-9 | CASSLDGDWGYTF | TGTGCCAGCAGCTTAGACGGGGACTGGGGCTACACCTTC
TRBJ2-5 | - | - | TRBV5-5 | CASSAGPQETQYF | TGTGCCAGCAGCGCGGGACCTCAAGAGACCCAGTACTTC
TRBJ2-5 | TRBD2 | - | TRBV7-9 | CASSFLAGGRETQYF | TGTGCCAGCAGCTTCCTAGCGGGGGGTCGGGAGACCCAGTACTTC
TRBJ1-4 | TRBD1 | - | TRBV28 | CASLRGRTGIENLFF | TGTGCCAGCCTAAGGGGACGGACAGGGATTGAAAATCTGTTTTTT
TRBJ2-3 | - | few | TRBV6-5 | CASSYYGGDTDTQYF | TGTGCCAGCAGTTACTACGGGGGAGACACAGATACGCAGTATTTT
TRBJ1-5 | - | - | TRBV11-2 | CASSLGARSNQPQHF | TGTGCCAGCAGCTTAGGGGCTCGGAGCAATCAGCCCCAGCATTTT
TRBJ2-2 | TRBD2 | many | TRBV7-8 | CASSLAGTSGRGELFF | TGTGCCAGCAGCTTAGCTGGGACTAGCGGTCGGGGCGAGCTGTTTTTT
TRBJ1-5 | - | - | TRBV27 | CASSSNYQGIHQPQHF | TGTGCCAGCAGTTCCAATTACCAGGGAATCCATCAGCCCCAGCATTTT
TRBJ2-1 | - | many | TRBV7-8 | CASSPPSFDEQFF | TGTGCCAGCAGCCCCCCGTCATTCGATGAGCAGTTCTTC
TRBJ1-1 | TRBD1 | once | TRBV5-1 | CASSSGGTNTEALF | TGCGCCAGCAGCTCAGGGGGTACGAACACTGAAGCTTTATTT
TRBJ2-1 | - | many | TRBV19 | CASSSAGGGDEQFF | TGTGCCAGTAGTTCCGCAGGGGGGGGCGATGAGCAGTTCTTC
TRBJ1-5 | TRBD1 | - | TRBV2 | CASNLQGNQPQHF | TGTGCCAGCAATCTACAGGGGAATCAGCCCCAGCATTTT
TRBJ2-7 | - | - | TRBV25-1 | CASSESQGFWYEQYF | TGTGCCAGCAGTGAGTCCCAAGGGTTTTGGTACGAGCAGTACTTC
TRBJ1-5 | - | - | TRBV12-3/TRBV12-4 | CASSLEVGWAQHF | TGTGCCAGCAGTTTAGAGGTTGGGTGGGCCCAGCATTTT
TRBJ1-5 | TRBD1 | - | TRBV2 | CASRQGAEPQHF | TGTGCCAGCAGGCAGGGGGCTGAGCCCCAGCATTTT
TRBJ1-5 | - | - | TRBV7-9 | CASSYAGTRNQPQHF | TGTGCCAGCAGCTACGCCGGGACCCGCAATCAGCCCCAGCATTTT
TRBJ2-4 | TRBD2 | - | TRBV14 | CASSQEMPGGGKNIQYF | TGTGCCAGCAGCCAAGAGATGCCGGGGGGTGGGAAAAACATTCAGTACTTC